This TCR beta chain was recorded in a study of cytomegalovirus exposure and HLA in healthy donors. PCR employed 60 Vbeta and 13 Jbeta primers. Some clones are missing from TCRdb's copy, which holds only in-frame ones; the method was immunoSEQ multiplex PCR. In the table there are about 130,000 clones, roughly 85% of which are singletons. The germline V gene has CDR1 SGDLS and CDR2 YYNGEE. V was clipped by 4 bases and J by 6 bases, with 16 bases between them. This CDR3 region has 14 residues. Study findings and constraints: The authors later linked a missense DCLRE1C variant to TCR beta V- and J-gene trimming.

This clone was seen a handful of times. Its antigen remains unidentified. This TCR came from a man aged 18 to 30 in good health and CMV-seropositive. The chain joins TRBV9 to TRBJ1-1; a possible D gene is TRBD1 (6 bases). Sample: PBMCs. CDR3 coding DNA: TGTGCCAGCAGCCAAGCCACAGGGTTCGCTGAAGCTTTCTTT. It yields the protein CASSQATGFAEAFF. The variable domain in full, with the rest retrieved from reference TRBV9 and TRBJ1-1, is DSGVTQTPKHLITATGQRVTLRCSPRSGDLSVYWYQQSLDQGLQFLIQYYNGEERAKGNILERFSAQQFPDLHSELNLSSLELGDSALYFCASSQATGFAEAFFGQGTRLTVV.